This TCR beta chain was captured by sequencing in a study of regulatory T cells in long-lasting Graves disease. For the study at large: Newly diagnosed Graves' patients took antithyroid drugs under 3 months.

Broader study findings: Limited samples may have lowered accuracy.

Arm-PCR with iRepertoire HTBI primers amplified the CDR3 regions for these TCR beta libraries. Each CDR3 protein gets one entry after TCRdb re-called the multiplex PCR reads with MiXCR. The sample consists of just over 600,000 distinct CDR3 sequences, about 15% of them appearing once. Time point denoted: newly diagnosed GD, antithyroid drugs for less than 3 months. There was RNA extracted from PBMCs, and the TCR library was made from it. V dropped 8 bases and J dropped 8 bases, with 16 bases sitting between them. The CDR3 length is 13 residues. This clonotype was counted ten times or more. What it binds is not known. The same sample was also used in a study of T cells in Graves' hyperthyroidism and ophthalmopathy.

This chain joins TRBV12-3 or TRBV12-4 and TRBJ2-1; D unresolved. The receptor was isolated from a woman in her thirties with Graves disease. Here the sequenced sample was peripheral blood mononuclear cells (PBMCs), taken at new diagnosis, from a patient treated with antithyroid drugs. CDR3 region: CASSSYPSDEQFF. The CDR3 coding sequence is TGTGCCAGCTCCTCCTATCCTTCAGATGAGCAGTTCTTC.